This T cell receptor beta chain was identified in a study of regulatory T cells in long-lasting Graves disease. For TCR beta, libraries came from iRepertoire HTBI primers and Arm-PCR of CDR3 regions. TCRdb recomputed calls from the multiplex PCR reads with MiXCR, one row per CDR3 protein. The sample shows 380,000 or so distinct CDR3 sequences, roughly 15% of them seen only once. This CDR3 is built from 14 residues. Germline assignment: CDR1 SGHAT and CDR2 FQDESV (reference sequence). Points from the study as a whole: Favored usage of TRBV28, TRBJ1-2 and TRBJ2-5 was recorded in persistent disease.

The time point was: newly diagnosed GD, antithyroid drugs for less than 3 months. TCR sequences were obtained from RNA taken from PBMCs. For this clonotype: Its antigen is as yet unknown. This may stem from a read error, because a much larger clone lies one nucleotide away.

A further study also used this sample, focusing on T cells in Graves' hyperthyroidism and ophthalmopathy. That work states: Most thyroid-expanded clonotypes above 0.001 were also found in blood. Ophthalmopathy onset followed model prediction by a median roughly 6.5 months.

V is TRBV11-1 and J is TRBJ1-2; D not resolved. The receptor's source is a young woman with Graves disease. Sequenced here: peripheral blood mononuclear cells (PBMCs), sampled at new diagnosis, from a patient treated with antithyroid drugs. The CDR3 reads CASSLLGPSYGFTF. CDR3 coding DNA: TGTGCCAGCAGCTTACTCGGCCCTTCCTATGGCTTCACCTTC. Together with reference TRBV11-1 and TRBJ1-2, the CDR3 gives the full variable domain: EAEVAQSPRYKITEKSQAVAFWCDPISGHATLYWYRQILGQGPELLVQFQDESVVDDSQLPKDRFSAERLKGVDSTLKIQPAELGDSAMYLCASSLLGPSYGFTFGSGTRLTVV.